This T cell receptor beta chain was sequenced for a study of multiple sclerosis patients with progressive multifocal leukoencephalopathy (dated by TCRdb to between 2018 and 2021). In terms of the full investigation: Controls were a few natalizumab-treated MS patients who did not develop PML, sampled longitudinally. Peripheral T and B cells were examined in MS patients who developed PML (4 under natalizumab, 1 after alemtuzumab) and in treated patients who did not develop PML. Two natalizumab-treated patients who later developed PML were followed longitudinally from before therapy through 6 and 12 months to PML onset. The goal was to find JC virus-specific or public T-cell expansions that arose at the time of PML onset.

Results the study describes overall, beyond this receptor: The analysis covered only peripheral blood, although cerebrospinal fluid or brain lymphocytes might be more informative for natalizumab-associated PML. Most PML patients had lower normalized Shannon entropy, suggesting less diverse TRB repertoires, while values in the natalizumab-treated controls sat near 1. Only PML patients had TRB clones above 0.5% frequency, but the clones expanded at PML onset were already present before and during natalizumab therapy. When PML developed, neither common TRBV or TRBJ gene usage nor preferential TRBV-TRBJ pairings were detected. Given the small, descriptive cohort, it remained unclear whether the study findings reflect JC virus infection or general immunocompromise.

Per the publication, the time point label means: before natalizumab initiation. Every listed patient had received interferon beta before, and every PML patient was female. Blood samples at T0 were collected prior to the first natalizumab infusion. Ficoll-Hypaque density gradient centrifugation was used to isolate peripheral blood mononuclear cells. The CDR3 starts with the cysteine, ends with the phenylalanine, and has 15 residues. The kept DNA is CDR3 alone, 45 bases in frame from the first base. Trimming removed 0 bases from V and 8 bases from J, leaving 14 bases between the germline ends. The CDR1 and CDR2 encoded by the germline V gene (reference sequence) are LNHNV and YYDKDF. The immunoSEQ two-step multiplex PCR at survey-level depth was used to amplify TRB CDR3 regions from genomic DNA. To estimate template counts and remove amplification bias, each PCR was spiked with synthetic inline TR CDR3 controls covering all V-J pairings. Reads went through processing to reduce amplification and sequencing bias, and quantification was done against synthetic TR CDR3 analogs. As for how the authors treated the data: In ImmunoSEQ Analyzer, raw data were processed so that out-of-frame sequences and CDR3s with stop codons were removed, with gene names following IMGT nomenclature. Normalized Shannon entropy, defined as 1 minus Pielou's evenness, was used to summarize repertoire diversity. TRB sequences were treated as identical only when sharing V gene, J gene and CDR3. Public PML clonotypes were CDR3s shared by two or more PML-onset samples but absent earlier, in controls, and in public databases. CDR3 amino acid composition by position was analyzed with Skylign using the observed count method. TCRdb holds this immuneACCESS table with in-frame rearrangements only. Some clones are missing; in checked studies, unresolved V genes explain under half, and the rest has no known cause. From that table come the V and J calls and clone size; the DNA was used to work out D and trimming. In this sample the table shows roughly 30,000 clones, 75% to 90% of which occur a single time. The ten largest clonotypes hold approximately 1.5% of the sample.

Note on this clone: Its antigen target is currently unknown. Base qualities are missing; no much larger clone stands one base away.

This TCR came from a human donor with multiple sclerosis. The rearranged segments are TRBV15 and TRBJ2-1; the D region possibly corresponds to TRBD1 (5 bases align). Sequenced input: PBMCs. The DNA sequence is TGTGCCACCAGCAGAGATCCCCGCACAGGCTATGAGCAGTTCTTC. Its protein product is CATSRDPRTGYEQFF.